This entry lists 10 T cell receptor beta chains sequenced from one sample in a study of graft-versus-host responses after intestinal transplantation. Assay used: immunoSEQ multiplex PCR; TCRdb lists only in-frame clones, some missing. The sample records around 20,000 clones, more than 65% being singletons. Material: PBMCs, obtained 14 days after transplant. These receptors originate from a human patient who received an intestinal transplant, so some T cells may come from the graft donor.

V usage is TRBV9 and J usage is TRBJ2-1; D ambiguous. Germline-derived CDR1 and CDR2 are SGDLS and YYNGEE. The V end lost 0 bases, the J end lost 8 bases, and 18 bases lay between the germline ends. CDR3 length: 16 residues. In DNA form, the CDR3 reads TGTGCCAGCAGCGTAGGACACTATGCCACTCTCGATGAGCAGTTCTTC. It is translated as CASSVGHYATLDEQFF.

V is TRBV6-1 and J is TRBJ2-4; 7 nucleotides agree with TRBD1. V lost 1 base, J lost 6 bases, and 0 bases stayed unmatched. The CDR3 extends over 13 amino acids. Germline values: CDR1 MNHNS, CDR2 SASEGT. The CDR3 here is CASSEGQGNIQYF. CDR3 DNA: TGTGCCAGCAGTGAAGGACAGGGAAACATTCAGTACTTC.

The V call is TRBV2, the J call TRBJ2-1; 10 nucleotides agree with TRBD2. Germline CDR1 is SNHLY and CDR2 is FYNNEI. V lost 2 bases and J lost 4; bases outside the gene matches: 8. The CDR3 loop spans 17 amino acids. The CDR3 coding sequence is TGTGCCAGCAGTGAACACATCAGCGGGAGGGCTTACAATGAGCAGTTCTTC. Translation gives CASSEHISGRAYNEQFF. The full variable domain, with the rest looked up from reference TRBV2 and TRBJ2-1, is EPEVTQTPSHQVTQMGQEVILRCVPISNHLYFYWYRQILGQKVEFLVSFYNNEISEKSEIFDDQFSVERPDGSNFTLKIRSTKLEDSAMYFCASSEHISGRAYNEQFFGPGTRLTVL.

The chain employs TRBV7-9 and TRBJ2-3, with no clear D. Trimming took 2 bases from V and 10 from J, leaving 13 bases between them. The CDR3 totals 13 residues. Germline loops: CDR1 SEHNR, CDR2 FQNEAQ (reference sequence). The CDR3 bases are TGTGCCAGCAGCTTAACAGCCCCGGACCCGCAGTATTTT. It specifies CASSLTAPDPQYF.

The J gene is TRBJ2-7, the V gene TRBV7-6, with 10 bases fitting TRBD1. Trimming at V came to 1 base and at J to 7 bases, leaving 10 bases not matched to a gene. This CDR3 comprises 16 residues. CDR1 and CDR2 (germline): SGHVS, FNYEAQ. CDR3 nucleotides: TGTGCCAGCAGCTTAGTCACCGGGACAGGGGCGGGGGAGCAGTACTTC. Protein sequence: CASSLVTGTGAGEQYF. Combining the CDR3 with reference TRBV7-6 and TRBJ2-7 gives the whole variable domain GAGVSQSPRYKVTKRGQDVALRCDPISGHVSLYWYRQALGQGPEFLTYFNYEAQQDKSGLPNDRFSAERPEGSISTLTIQRTEQRDSAMYRCASSLVTGTGAGEQYFGPGTRLTVT.

This rearrangement joins TRBV5-4 to TRBJ2-5; TRBD2 might be the D (6 bases). Germline V gene lookup returns CDR1 SGHNT and CDR2 YYREEE (reference sequence). The CDR3 covers 16 residues. The V gene lost 0 bases and the J gene lost 3 bases, with 15 bases spanning the gap. The CDR3 DNA follows: TGTGCCAGCAGCTTGGGCGCGGGACCCGCGAAAGAGACCCAGTACTTC. Translation: CASSLGAGPAKETQYF.

This clone appeared once. Written as DNA, the CDR3 is TGTGCCAGCAGATATGCGGACCGGACTAGCGGGACCCAAGAGACCCAGTACTTC. This codes for CASRYADRTSGTQETQYF. The V call is TRBV27, the J call TRBJ2-5; 12 positions agree with TRBD2. After removal of 6 bases from V and 1 base from J, the junction contained 12 bases not matched to a gene. CDR1 and CDR2 from the germline V gene are MNHEY and SMNVEV (reference sequence). The CDR3 has 18 amino acids.

J is TRBJ2-5 and V is TRBV9; D might be TRBD1 (6 bases). This CDR3 is 15 amino acids long. Per germline, CDR1 SGDLS and CDR2 YYNGEE. V lost 0 bases to trimming and J lost 5 bases, with 14 bases between them. The DNA of the CDR3 is TGTGCCAGCAGCGTAGGAATAACAGGGATGGAGACCCAGTACTTC. Residues: CASSVGITGMETQYF.

CDR3 DNA sequence: TGCGCCAGCAGCCACCGGGCCGAGGCCTCCTACGAGCAGTACTTC. Its translation is CASSHRAEASYEQYF. The chain combines TRBV4-1 with TRBJ2-7; D is unresolved. V was shortened by 3 bases and J by 0 bases, with 12 bases between the two germline ends. The CDR3 is 15 amino acids. In germline, CDR1 is MGHRA, CDR2 YSYEKL.

V and J are TRBV7-2 and TRBJ2-2, with a weak D call TRBD1 (6 bases). There are 16 residues in the CDR3. Germline CDR1 SGHTA, CDR2 FQGNSA. V was shortened by 6 bases and J by 3 bases, with 17 bases between the two germline ends. The CDR3 loop is CASSPRNRADTGELFF. CDR3 coding DNA: TGTGCCAGCAGTCCGAGGAACAGGGCGGACACCGGGGAGCTGTTTTTT.